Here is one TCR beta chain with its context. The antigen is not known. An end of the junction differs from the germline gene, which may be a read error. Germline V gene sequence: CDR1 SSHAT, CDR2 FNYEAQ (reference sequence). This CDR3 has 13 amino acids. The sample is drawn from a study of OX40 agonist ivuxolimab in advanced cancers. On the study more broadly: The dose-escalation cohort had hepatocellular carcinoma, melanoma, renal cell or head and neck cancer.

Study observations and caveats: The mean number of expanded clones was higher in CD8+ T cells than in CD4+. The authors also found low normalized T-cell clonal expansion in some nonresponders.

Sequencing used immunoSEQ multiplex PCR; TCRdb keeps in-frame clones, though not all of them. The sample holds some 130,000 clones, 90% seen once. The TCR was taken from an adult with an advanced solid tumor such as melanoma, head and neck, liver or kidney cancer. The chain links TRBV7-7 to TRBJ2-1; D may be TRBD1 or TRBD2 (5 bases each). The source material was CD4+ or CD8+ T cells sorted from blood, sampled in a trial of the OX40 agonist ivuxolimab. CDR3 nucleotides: TGTGCTAGCAGCTTCGGGACGAGGTTTGAGCAGTTCTTC. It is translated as CASSFGTRFEQFF.